The present T cell receptor beta chain was sequenced within a study of blood T cell repertoires in COVID-19. Turning to the study itself: Both acute and convalescent COVID-19 samples were obtained from the United States, Italy and Spain.

The V and J ends lost 2 bases and 2 bases, in that order; junction bases with no gene match: 8. The CDR3 spans 16 residues. The germline gives CDR1 SGHNT, CDR2 YYREEE (reference sequence). Generated by immunoSEQ multiplex PCR, the TCRdb table keeps only in-frame clones and is missing some. The sample contains approximately 25,000 clones, 72% of which appear only once. The source is an elderly woman with acute or convalescent COVID-19. V usage is TRBV5-4 and J usage is TRBJ2-7; 9 bases are a match to TRBD2. Sequenced sample: peripheral blood. Here the CDR3 DNA reads TGTGCCAGCAGCTTAGGTAGCGGGGGTAGCACCTACGAGCAGTACTTC. This gives the protein CASSLGSGGSTYEQYF.